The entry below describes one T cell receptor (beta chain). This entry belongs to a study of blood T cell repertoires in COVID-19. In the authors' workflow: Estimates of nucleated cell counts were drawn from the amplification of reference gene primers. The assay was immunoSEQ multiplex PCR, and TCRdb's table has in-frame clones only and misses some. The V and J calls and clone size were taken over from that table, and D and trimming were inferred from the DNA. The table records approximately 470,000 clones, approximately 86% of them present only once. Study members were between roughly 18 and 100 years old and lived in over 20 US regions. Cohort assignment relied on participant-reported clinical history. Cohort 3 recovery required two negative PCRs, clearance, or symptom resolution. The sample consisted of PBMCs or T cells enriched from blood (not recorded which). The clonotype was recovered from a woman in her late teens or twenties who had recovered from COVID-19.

CDR3 DNA sequence: TGTGCCACCAGTGGCCCTACCGGACAGGTCTCTGGGGCCAACGTCCTGACTTTC. Translated: CATSGPTGQVSGANVLTF. The rearrangement joins TRBV24-1 to TRBJ2-6; 7 nucleotides align to TRBD1. CDR3 length equals 18 residues. CDR1 and CDR2 from the germline V gene are KGHDR and SFDVKD. V was clipped by 5 bases and J by 0 bases; unmatched bases: 9.